Listed below are T cell receptor beta chains from one sample, sequenced in a study of cytomegalovirus exposure and HLA in healthy donors. The method was immunoSEQ multiplex PCR; TCRdb's version includes in-frame clones alone and lacks a portion of them. This table holds under 170,000 clones, about four fifths found once. The sample was PBMCs. The receptor set was obtained from a man between 50 and 59 years old in good health and CMV-seropositive. Both conserved end residues are part of each CDR3. Fields, in order: CDR3 length, D gene, V gene, J gene, CDR3 protein, CDR3 DNA. The D gene is left open where the match is weak.

16,TRBD2,TRBV4-2,TRBJ2-4,CASSQVVAGAQNIQYF,TGTGCCAGCAGCCAAGTCGTAGCGGGAGCACAAAACATTCAGTACTTC
15,TRBD2,TRBV9,TRBJ2-3,CASSGTSGRTDTQYF,TGTGCCAGCAGCGGTACTAGCGGGAGAACAGATACGCAGTATTTT
14,NA,TRBV5-1,TRBJ1-4,CASSLERANEKLFF,TGCGCCAGCAGCTTGGAGAGGGCGAATGAAAAACTGTTTTTT
13,TRBD1,TRBV10-3,TRBJ2-3,CAMGTASTDTQYF,TGTGCCATGGGGACAGCTAGCACAGATACGCAGTATTTT
16,TRBD1,TRBV7-9,TRBJ2-1,CSSSRTRDRGLNEQFF,TGTTCCAGCAGCCGTACCCGGGACAGGGGGTTGAATGAGCAGTTCTTC
15,NA,TRBV18,TRBJ2-5,CASSPQQGFGETQYF,TGTGCCAGCTCACCCCAACAGGGCTTTGGGGAGACCCAGTACTTC
11,NA,TRBV9,TRBJ1-2,CASGGGYGYTF,TGTGCCAGCGGGGGGGGGTATGGCTACACCTTC
16,NA,TRBV6-6,TRBJ1-1,CASSYETARGETEAFF,TGTGCCAGCAGTTACGAGACCGCCCGGGGGGAAACTGAAGCTTTCTTT
12,NA,TRBV29-1,TRBJ1-5,CSAGDLRQPQHF,TGCAGCGCTGGAGATCTTAGACAGCCCCAGCATTTT
11,NA,TRBV7-7,TRBJ2-2,CASSSGGELFF,TGTGCTAGCAGCTCGGGCGGGGAGCTGTTTTTT
15,TRBD1,TRBV30,TRBJ1-5,CACQDRGFSNQPQHF,TGTGCCTGCCAGGACAGGGGGTTTAGCAATCAGCCCCAGCATTTT
16,TRBD2,TRBV11-2,TRBJ2-1,CASSRLAGVPNNEQFF,TGTGCCAGCAGCCGCCTAGCGGGAGTCCCTAACAATGAGCAGTTCTTC
15,NA,TRBV7-9,TRBJ1-4,CSSSLDGGYVGKLFF,TGTTCCAGCAGCTTAGATGGGGGGTATGTCGGAAAACTGTTTTTT
13,NA,TRBV11-2,TRBJ1-1,CASSPEADTEAFF,TGTGCCAGCAGCCCCGAGGCCGACACTGAAGCTTTCTTT
17,NA,TRBV28,TRBJ2-3,CASSLFPPGQGLVPQYF,TGTGCCAGCAGTTTATTCCCACCGGGACAGGGACTAGTTCCGCAGTATTTT
17,NA,TRBV19,TRBJ1-5,CASSPQELYYSNQPQHF,TGTGCCAGTAGTCCGCAAGAGCTTTACTATAGCAATCAGCCCCAGCATTTT
15,NA,TRBV5-6,TRBJ1-6,CASRTVSSYNSPLHF,TGTGCCAGCAGGACAGTGTCCTCCTATAATTCACCCCTCCACTTT